This T cell receptor beta chain emerged from a study of cytomegalovirus exposure and HLA in healthy donors. Study findings and constraints: Differences between HLA loci emerged in a later analysis of TCR association rates, with DRB1 most and HLA-C fewest.

As for this clone: Its antigen is still unknown.

The CDR3 sequence is 18 residues long. Amplification used 60 Vbeta primers and 13 Jbeta primers. TCRdb's copy holds only in-frame clones and misses some; the assay was immunoSEQ multiplex PCR. Of approximately 130,000 clones in the sample, about 77% were seen once. The TCR sequence derives from a woman between 40 and 50 years old in good health and CMV-seronegative. The sample taken for sequencing was PBMCs. This sequence joins TRBV1 and TRBJ2-5; whether TRBD2, the table's D call, matches the DNA was not checked. TRBV1 is annotated as a pseudogene. In DNA form, the CDR3 reads TGCACCAGCAGCCAGGTGGTTTTCGGGGGGACTCCGCAAGAGACCCAGTACTTC. Its translation: CTSSQVVFGGTPQETQYF.